The following is a T cell receptor beta chain sequence with its context. As yet, its antigen is unknown. Both 60 Vbeta primers and 13 Jbeta primers went into the PCR. The assay was immunoSEQ multiplex PCR, and TCRdb's table has in-frame clones only and misses some. In the table there are some 150,000 clones, roughly 82% of which are singletons. These data come from a study of cytomegalovirus exposure and HLA in healthy donors. Study results and limitations: In an earlier analysis, in fewer than 700 donors, most V segments appeared productive either ~90% or ~30% of the time.

Each donor was nominally healthy when sampled (though unrecorded immune exposures were likely). Sequenced sample: PBMCs. This TCR came from a middle-aged man in good health and CMV-seropositive.

The CDR3 is CASSLSGPLYNEQFF. The CDR3 DNA follows: TGTGCCAGCAGCTTGAGCGGGCCACTTTACAATGAGCAGTTCTTC. The chain is built from TRBV7-3 and TRBJ2-1; the D gene is possibly TRBD2 (6 bases). Trimming removed 3 bases at V and 4 bases at J, with 13 bases between. Per the germline V gene, CDR1 is SGHTA and CDR2 is FQGTGA. The CDR3 has 15 residues.